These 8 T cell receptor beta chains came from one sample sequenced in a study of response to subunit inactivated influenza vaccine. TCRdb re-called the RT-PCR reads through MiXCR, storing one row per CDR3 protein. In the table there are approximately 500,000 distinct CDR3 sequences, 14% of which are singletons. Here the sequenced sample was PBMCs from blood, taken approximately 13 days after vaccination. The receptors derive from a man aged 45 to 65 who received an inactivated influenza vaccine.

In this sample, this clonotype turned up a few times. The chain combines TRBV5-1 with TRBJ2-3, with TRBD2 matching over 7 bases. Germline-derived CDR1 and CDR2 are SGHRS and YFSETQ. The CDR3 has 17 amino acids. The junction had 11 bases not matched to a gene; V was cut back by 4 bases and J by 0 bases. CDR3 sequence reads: CASSRLAAIPSTDTQYF. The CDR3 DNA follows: TGCGCCAGCAGCCGTCTAGCGGCTATACCTAGCACAGATACGCAGTATTTT.

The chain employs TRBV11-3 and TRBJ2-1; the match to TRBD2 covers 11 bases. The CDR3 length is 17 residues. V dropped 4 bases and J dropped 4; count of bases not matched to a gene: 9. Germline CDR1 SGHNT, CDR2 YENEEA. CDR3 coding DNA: TGTGCCAGCAGCTCAAACCCCGGGACTAGCGGTTACAATGAGCAGTTCTTC. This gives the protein CASSSNPGTSGYNEQFF.

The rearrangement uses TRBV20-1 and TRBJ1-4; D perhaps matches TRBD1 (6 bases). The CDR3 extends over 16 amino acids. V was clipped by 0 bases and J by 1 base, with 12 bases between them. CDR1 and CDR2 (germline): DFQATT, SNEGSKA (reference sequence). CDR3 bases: TGCAGTGCTAGAGATGGCCGGACAGAAACTAATGAAAAACTGTTTTTT. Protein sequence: CSARDGRTETNEKLFF.

CDR3 sequence reads: CSVSGLAGYTGELFF. In nucleotides, the CDR3 is TGCAGCGTCAGCGGGCTAGCGGGTTACACCGGGGAGCTGTTTTTT. The chain has TRBV29-1 and TRBJ2-2, with 8 bases identical to TRBD2. Losses at the gene ends were 6 bases for V and 3 bases for J; bases not matched to a gene: 9. This CDR3 comprises 15 residues. CDR1 SQVTM and CDR2 ANQGSEA come from the germline V gene.

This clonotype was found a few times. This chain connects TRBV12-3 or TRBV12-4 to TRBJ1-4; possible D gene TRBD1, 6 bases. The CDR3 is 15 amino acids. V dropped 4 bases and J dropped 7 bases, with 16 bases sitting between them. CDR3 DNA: TGTGCCAGCAGTTCCACAGGGCGTAAGGGTGAAAAACTGTTTTTT. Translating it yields CASSSTGRKGEKLFF.

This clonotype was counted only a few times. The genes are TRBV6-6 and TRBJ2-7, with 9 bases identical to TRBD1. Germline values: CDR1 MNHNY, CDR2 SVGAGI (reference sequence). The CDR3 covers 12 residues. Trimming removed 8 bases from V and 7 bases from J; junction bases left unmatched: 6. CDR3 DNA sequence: TGTGCCAGCCGAAGACAGGGGGATGAGCAGTACTTC. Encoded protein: CASRRQGDEQYF.

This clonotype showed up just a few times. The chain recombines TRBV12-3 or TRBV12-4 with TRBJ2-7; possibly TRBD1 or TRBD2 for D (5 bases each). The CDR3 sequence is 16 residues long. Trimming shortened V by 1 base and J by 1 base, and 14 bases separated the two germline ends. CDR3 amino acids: CASSLVVAGSSYEQYF. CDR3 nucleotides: TGTGCCAGCAGTTTAGTGGTAGCAGGGAGTTCCTACGAGCAGTACTTC.

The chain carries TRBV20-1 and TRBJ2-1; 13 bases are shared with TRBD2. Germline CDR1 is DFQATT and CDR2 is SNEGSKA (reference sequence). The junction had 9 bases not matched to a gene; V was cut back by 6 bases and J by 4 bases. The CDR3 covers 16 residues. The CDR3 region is CSAWTSGSGGYNEQFF. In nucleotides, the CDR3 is TGCAGTGCCTGGACTAGCGGGAGTGGGGGTTACAATGAGCAGTTCTTC.